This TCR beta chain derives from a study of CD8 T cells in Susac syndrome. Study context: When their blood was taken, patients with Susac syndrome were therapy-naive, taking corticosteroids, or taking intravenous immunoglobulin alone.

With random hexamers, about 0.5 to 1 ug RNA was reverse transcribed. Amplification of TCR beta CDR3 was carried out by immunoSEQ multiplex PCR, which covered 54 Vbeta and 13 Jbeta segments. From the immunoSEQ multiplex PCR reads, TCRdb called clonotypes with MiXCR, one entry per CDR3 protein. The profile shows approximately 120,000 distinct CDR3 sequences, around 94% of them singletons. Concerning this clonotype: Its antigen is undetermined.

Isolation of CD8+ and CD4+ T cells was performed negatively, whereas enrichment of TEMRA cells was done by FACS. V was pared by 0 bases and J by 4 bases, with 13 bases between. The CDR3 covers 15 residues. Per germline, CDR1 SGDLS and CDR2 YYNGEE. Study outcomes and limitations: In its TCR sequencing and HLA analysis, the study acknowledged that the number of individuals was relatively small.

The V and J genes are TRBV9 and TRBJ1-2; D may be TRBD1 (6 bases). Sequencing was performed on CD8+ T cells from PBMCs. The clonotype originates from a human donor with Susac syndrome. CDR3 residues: CASSVAQGRSYGYTF. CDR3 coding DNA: TGTGCCAGCAGCGTAGCTCAGGGGCGGTCCTATGGCTACACCTTC.